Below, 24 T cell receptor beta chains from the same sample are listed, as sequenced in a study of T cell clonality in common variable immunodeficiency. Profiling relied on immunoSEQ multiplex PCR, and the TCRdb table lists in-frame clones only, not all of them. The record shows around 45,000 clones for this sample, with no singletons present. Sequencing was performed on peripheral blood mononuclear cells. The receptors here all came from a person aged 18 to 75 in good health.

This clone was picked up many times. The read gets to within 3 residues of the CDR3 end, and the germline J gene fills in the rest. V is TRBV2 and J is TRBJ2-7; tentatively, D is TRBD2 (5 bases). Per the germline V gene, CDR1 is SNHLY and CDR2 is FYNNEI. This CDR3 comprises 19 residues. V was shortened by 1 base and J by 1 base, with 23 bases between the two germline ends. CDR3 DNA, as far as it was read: TGTGCCAGCAGTGAAGTGTTTAGGAGCGGATCAGCTCTATCCTACGAG. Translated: CASSEVFRSGSALSYE. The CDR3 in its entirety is CASSEVFRSGSALSYEQYF.

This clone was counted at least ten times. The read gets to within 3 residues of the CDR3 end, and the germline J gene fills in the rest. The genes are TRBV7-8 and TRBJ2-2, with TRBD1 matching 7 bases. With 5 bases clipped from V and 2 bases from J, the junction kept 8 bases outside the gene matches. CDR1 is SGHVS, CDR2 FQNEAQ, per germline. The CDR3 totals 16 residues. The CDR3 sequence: CASSITGETNTGELFF. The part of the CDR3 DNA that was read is TGTGCCAGCAGCATAACAGGGGAAACCAACACCGGGGAG.

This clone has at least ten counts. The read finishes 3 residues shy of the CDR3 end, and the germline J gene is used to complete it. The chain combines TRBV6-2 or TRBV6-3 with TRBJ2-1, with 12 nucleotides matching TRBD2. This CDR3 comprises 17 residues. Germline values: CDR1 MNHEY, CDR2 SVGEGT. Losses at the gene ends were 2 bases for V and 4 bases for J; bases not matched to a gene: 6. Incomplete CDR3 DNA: TGTGCCAGCAGTTACACCAAACTAGCGGGGGGTTACAATGAG. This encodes CASSYTKLAGGYNE. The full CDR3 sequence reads CASSYTKLAGGYNEQFF.

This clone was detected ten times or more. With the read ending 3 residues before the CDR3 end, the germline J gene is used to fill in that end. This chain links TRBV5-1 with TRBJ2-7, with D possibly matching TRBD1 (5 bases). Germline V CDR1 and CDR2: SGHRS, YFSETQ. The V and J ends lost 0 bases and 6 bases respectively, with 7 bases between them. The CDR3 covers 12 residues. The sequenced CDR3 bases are TGCGCCAGCAGCTTGGAAGGGGTCGAG. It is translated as CASSLEGVE. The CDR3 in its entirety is CASSLEGVEQYF.

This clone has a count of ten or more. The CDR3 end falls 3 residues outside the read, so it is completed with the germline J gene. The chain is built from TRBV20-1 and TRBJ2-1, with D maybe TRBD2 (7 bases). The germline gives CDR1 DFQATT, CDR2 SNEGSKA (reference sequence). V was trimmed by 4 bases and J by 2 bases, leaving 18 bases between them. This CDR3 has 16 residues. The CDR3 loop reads CSATPDEGGAYNEQFF. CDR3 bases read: TGCAGTGCTACACCTGACGAGGGGGGGGCCTACAATGAG.

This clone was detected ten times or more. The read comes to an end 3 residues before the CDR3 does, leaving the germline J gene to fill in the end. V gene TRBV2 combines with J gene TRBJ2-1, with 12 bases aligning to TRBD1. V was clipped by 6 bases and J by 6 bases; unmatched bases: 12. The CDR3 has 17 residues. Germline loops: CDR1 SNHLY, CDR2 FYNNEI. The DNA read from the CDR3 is TGTGCCAGCAGAGCCATTGCCGGGACAGGGGGCCGCAATGAG. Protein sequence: CASRAIAGTGGRNE. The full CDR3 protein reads CASRAIAGTGGRNEQFF.

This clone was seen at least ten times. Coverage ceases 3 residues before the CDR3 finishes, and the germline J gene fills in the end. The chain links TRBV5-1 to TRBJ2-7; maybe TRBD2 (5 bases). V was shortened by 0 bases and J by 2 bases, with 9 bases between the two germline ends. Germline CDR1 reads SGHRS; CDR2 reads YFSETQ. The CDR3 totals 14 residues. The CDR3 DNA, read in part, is TGCGCCAGCAGCTTGGCCCGGGGTCCCTACGAG. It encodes CASSLARGPYE. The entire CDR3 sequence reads CASSLARGPYEQYF. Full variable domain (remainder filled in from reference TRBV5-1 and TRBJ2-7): KAGVTQTPRYLIKTRGQQVTLSCSPISGHRSVSWYQQTPGQGLQFLFEYFSETQRNKGNFPGRFSGRQFSNSRSEMNVSTLELGDSALYLCASSLARGPYEQYFGPGTRLTVT.

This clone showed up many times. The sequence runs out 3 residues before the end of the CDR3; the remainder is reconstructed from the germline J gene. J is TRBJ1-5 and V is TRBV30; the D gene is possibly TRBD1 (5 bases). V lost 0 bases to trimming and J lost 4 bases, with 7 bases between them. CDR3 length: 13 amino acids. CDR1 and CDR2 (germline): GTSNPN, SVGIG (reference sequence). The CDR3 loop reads CAWSVQVNQPQHF. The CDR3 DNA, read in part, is TGTGCCTGGAGTGTACAGGTAAATCAGCCC. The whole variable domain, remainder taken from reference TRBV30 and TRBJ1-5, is SQTIHQWPATLVQPVGSPLSLECTVEGTSNPNLYWYRQAAGRGLQLLFYSVGIGQISSEVPQNLSASRPQDRQFILSSKKLLLSDSGFYLCAWSVQVNQPQHFGDGTRLSIL.

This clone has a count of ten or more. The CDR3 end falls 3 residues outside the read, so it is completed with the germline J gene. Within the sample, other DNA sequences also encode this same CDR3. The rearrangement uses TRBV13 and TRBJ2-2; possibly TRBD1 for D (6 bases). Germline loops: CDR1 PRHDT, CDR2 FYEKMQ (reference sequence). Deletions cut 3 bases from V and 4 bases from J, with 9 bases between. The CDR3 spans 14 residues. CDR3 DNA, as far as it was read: TGTGCCAGCAGCTTGTGGGGGCCCACCGGGGAG. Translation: CASSLWGPTGE. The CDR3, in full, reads CASSLWGPTGELFF.

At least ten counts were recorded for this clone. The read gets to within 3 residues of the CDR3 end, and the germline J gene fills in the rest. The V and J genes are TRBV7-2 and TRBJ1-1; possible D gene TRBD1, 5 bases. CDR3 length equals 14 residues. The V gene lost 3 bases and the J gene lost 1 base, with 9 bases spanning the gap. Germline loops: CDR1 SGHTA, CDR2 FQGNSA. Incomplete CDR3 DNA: TGTGCCAGCAGCTTTATTCAGGGGAACACTGAA. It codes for CASSFIQGNTE. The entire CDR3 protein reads CASSFIQGNTEAFF.

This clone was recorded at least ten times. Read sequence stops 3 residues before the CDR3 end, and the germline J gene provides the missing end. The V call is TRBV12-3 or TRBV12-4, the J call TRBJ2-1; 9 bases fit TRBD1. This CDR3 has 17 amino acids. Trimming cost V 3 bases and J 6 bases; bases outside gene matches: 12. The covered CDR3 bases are TGTGCCAGCAGTTTTGGGACAGGGACATCCCTCGGCAATGAG. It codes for CASSFGTGTSLGNE. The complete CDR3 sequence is CASSFGTGTSLGNEQFF.

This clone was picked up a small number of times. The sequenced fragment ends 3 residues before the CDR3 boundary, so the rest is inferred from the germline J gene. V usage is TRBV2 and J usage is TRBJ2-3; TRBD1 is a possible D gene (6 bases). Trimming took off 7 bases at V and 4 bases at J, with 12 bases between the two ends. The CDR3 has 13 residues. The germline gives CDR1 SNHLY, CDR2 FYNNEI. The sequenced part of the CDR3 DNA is TGTGCCAGCACCCCCCGACAGGCAGATACG. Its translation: CASTPRQADT. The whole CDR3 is CASTPRQADTQYF.

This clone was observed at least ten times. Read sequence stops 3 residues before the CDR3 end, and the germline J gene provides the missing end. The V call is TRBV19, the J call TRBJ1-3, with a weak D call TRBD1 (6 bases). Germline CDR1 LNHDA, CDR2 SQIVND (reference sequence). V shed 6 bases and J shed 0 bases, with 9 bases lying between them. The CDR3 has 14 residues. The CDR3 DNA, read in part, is TGTGCCAGTAGCCCAGGGGACTCTGGAAACACC. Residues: CASSPGDSGNT. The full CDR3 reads CASSPGDSGNTIYF.

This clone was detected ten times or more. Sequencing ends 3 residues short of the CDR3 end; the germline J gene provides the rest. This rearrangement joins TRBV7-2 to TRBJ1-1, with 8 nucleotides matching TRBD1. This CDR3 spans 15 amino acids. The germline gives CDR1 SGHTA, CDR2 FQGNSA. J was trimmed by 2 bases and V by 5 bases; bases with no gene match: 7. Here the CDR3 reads CASSLGQGYNTEAFF. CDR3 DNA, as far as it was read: TGTGCCAGCAGCCTAGGACAGGGATATAACACTGAA.

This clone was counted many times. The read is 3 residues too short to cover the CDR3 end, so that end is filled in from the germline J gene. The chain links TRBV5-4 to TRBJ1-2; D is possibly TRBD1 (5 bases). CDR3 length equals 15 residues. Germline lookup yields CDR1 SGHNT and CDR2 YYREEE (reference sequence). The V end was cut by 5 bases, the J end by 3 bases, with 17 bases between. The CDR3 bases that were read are TGTGCCAGCAGTCGCCCGGGACTGGGGGACTATGGC. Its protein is CASSRPGLGDYG. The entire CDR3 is CASSRPGLGDYGYTF.

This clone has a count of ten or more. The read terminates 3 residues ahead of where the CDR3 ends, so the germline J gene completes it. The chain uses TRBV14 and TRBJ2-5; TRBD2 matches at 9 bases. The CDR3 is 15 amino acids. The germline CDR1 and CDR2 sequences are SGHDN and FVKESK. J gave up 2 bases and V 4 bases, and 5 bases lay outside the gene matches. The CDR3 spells CASSLTSGAQETQYF. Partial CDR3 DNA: TGTGCCAGCAGCCTGACTAGCGGCGCACAAGAGACC.

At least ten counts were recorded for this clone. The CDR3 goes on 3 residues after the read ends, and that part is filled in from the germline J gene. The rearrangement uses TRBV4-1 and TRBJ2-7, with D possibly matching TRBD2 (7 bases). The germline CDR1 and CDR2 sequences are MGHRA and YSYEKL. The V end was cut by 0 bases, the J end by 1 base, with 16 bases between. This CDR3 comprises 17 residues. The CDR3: CASSQEGGGQASYEQYF. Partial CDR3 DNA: TGCGCCAGCAGCCAAGAAGGGGGGGGGCAAGCATCCTACGAG.

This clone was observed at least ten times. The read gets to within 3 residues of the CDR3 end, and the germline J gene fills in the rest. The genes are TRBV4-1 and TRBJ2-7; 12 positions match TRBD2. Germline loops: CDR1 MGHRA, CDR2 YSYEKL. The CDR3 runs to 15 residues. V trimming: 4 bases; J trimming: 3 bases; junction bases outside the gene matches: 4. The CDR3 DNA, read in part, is TGCGCCAGCAGCCGGATGACTAGCGGGAGCTACGAG. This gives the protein CASSRMTSGSYE. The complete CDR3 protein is CASSRMTSGSYEQYF.

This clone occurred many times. The sequenced CDR3 bases are TGTGCCAGTATTGGACAGCGGAACACTGAA. It is translated as CASIGQRNTE. The complete CDR3 reads CASIGQRNTEAFF. The chain is built from TRBV19 and TRBJ1-1, with D possibly TRBD1 on 6 matching bases. The sequenced fragment ends 3 residues before the CDR3 boundary, so the rest is inferred from the germline J gene. Trimming shortened V by 7 bases and J by 1 base, and 10 bases separated the two germline ends. CDR3 length: 13 amino acids. Germline-derived CDR1 and CDR2 are LNHDA and SQIVND (reference sequence). The variable domain in full, with the rest retrieved from reference TRBV19 and TRBJ1-1, is DGGITQSPKYLFRKEGQNVTLSCEQNLNHDAMYWYRQDPGQGLRLIYYSQIVNDFQKGDIAEGYSVSREKKESFPLTVTSAQKNPTAFYLCASIGQRNTEAFFGQGTRLTVV.

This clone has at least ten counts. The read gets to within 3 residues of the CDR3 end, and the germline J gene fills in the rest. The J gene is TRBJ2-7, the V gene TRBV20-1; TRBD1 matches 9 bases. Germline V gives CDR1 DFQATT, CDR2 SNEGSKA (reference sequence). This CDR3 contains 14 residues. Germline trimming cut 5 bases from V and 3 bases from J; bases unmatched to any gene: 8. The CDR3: CSAPRGTGNYEQYF. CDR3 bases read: TGCAGTGCTCCCCGAGGGACAGGGAACTACGAG.

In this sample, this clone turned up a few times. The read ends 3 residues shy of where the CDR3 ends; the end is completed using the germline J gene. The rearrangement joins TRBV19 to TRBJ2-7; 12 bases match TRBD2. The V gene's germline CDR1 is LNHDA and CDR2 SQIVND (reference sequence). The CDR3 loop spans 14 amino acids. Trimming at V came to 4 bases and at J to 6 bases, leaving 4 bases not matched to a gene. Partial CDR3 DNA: TGTGCCAGTAGTACTAGCGGGAGGGCCCCCGAG. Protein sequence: CASSTSGRAPE. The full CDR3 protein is CASSTSGRAPEQYF.

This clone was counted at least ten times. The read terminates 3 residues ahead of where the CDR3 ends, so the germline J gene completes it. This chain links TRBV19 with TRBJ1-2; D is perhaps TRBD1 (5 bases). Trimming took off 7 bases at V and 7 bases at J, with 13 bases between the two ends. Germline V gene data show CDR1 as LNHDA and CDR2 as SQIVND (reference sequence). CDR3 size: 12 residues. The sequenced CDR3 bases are TGTGCCAGTACTCTCGAAGGGGCTGGC. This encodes CASTLEGAG. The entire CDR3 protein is CASTLEGAGYTF.

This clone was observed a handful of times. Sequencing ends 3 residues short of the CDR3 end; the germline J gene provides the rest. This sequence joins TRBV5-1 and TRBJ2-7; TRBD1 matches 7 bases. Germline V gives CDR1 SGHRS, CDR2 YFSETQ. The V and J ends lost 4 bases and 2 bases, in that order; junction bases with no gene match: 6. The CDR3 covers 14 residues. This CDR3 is CASSIGQGAYEQYF. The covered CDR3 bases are TGCGCCAGCAGCATCGGGCAGGGGGCCTACGAG.

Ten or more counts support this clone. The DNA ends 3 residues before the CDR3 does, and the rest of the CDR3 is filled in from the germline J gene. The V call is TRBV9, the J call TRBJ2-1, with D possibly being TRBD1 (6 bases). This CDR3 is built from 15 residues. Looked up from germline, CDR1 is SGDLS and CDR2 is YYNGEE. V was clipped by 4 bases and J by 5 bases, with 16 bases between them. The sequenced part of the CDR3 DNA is TGTGCCAGCAGCTCGACCGGACAGATAGACAATGAG. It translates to CASSSTGQIDNE. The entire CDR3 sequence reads CASSSTGQIDNEQFF.